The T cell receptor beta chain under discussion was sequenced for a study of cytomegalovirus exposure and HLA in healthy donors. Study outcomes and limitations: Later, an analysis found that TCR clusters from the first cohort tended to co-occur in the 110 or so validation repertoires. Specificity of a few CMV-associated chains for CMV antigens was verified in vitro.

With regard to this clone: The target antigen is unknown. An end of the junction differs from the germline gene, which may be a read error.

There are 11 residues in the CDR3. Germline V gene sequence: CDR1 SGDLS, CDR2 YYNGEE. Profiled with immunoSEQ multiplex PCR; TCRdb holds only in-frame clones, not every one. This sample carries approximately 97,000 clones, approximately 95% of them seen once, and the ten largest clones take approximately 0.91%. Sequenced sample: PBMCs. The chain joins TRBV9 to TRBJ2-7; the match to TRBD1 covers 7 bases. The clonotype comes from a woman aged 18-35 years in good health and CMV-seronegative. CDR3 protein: CASSVHPGQCF. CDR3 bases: TGTGCCAGCAGCGTCCACCCGGGACAGTGCTTC.